Included here is one TCR beta chain sequence, with context. Its antigen is not known. Some clones are missing from TCRdb's copy, which holds only in-frame ones; the method was immunoSEQ multiplex PCR. In the table there are 2,500,000 or so clones, over 85% of which are singletons. CDR1 is SGHRS and CDR2 is YFSETQ in the germline V gene. V lost 0 bases, J lost 7 bases, and 11 bases lay in between. The CDR3 extends over 14 amino acids. The source of the sample is a study of shared clonotypes between healthy human individuals. Whole-study results and caveats: Naive subsets generally had larger estimated richness than memory subsets. The naive CD4 repertoires of a handful of donors were compared, and around 4.7% of clonotypes were shared.

The TCR comes from a man aged 18 to 29 in good health. This chain joins TRBV5-1 and TRBJ1-5, with D possibly being TRBD1 (5 bases). The sequenced sample was naive CD4+ T cells sorted from blood. The subset was: CD45RA+ positively selected. DNA of the CDR3: TGCGCCAGCAGCTTGGCCGGGCAGGGCCAGCCCCAGCATTTT. Residues: CASSLAGQGQPQHF.